The 13 T cell receptor beta chains below come from one sample, sequenced in a study of blood T cell repertoires in COVID-19. The table came from immunoSEQ multiplex PCR; TCRdb's copy has only in-frame clones and leaves some out. The data hold roughly 100,000 clones, with about 89% observed a single time. Sequencing was performed on peripheral blood. The source of these receptors is an older woman with acute or convalescent COVID-19.

The CDR3 protein is CASSPTRQGWNGYTF. The CDR3 DNA reads as TGTGCCAGCAGCCCTACTCGACAGGGCTGGAATGGCTACACCTTC. The chain is built from TRBV5-4 and TRBJ1-2, with TRBD1 matching 7 bases. The CDR3 is made up of 15 amino acids. Losses at the gene ends were 4 bases for V and 6 bases for J; bases not matched to a gene: 12. Germline lookup yields CDR1 SGHNT and CDR2 YYREEE (reference sequence).

This clone was seen just once. V and J are TRBV6-5 and TRBJ1-1; D remains ambiguous. The CDR3 is 14 residues long. Germline values: CDR1 MNHEY, CDR2 SVGAGI. The V and J ends lost 3 bases and 0 bases respectively, with 8 bases between them. CDR3 nucleotides: TGTGCCAGCAGTTATGGCGGGCTGAACACTGAAGCTTTCTTT. Translating gives CASSYGGLNTEAFF.

The chain links TRBV3-1 (or the pseudogene TRBV3-2) to TRBJ2-2, with 7 bases lining up with TRBD2. This CDR3 is built from 14 residues. CDR1 and CDR2 (germline): LGHDT, YNNKEL (reference sequence). With V trimmed by 4 bases and J by 4 bases, 3 bases remained unmatched. This CDR3 is CASSRREGTGELFF. The CDR3 DNA follows: TGTGCCAGCAGCCGGAGGGAGGGCACCGGGGAGCTGTTTTTT.

The chain links TRBV7-9 to TRBJ2-2; D remains ambiguous. CDR1 is SEHNR and CDR2 is FQNEAQ in the germline V gene (reference sequence). Trimming cost V 5 bases and J 6 bases, with 4 bases left between them. CDR3 size: 11 residues. CDR3 nucleotides: TGTGCCAGCAGCCGGGCCGGGGAGCTGTTTTTT. It yields the protein CASSRAGELFF. The entire variable domain, with the rest obtained from reference TRBV7-9 and TRBJ2-2, is as follows: DTGVSQNPRHKITKRGQNVTFRCDPISEHNRLYWYRQTLGQGPEFLTYFQNEAQLEKSRLLSDRFSAERPKGSFSTLEIQRTEQGDSAMYLCASSRAGELFFGEGSRLTVL.

This rearrangement joins TRBV14 to TRBJ2-1; TRBD2 aligns across 10 bases. CDR3 length: 16 residues. The junction had 3 bases not matched to a gene; V was cut back by 1 base and J by 3 bases. Germline V CDR1 and CDR2: SGHDN, FVKESK. The CDR3 DNA reads TGTGCCAGCAGCCAAGGGGCTAGCGGGGGCTACAATGAGCAGTTCTTC. This translates into CASSQGASGGYNEQFF. The complete variable domain, with remaining parts taken from reference TRBV14 and TRBJ2-1, reads EAGVTQFPSHSVIEKGQTVTLRCDPISGHDNLYWYRRVMGKEIKFLLHFVKESKQDESGMPNNRFLAERTGGTYSTLKVQPAELEDSGVYFCASSQGASGGYNEQFFGPGTRLTVL.

The gene calls are TRBV5-5 and TRBJ2-3, with 10 bases that match TRBD2. Trimming cost V 4 bases and J 5 bases; bases outside gene matches: 7. The CDR3 extends over 15 amino acids. The germline V gene has CDR1 SGHKS and CDR2 YYEKEE (reference sequence). CDR3 loop: CASSQQREGGDTQYF. The CDR3 bases are TGTGCCAGCAGCCAACAGCGGGAGGGAGGAGATACGCAGTATTTT. The entire variable domain, with the rest obtained from reference TRBV5-5 and TRBJ2-3, is as follows: DAGVTQSPTHLIKTRGQQVTLRCSPISGHKSVSWYQQVLGQGPQFIFQYYEKEERGRGNFPDRFSARQFPNYSSELNVNALLLGDSALYLCASSQQREGGDTQYFGPGTRLTVL.

The chain uses TRBV7-9 and TRBJ1-4; 8 nucleotides match TRBD1. The CDR3 is made up of 16 amino acids. The germline V gene encodes CDR1 SEHNR and CDR2 FQNEAQ (reference sequence). V was pared by 5 bases and J by 8 bases, with 13 bases of the junction left unmatched. CDR3 bases: TGTGCCAGCAGCCCTAATGAGGACAGGGCAAAAGAAAAACTGTTTTTT. It specifies CASSPNEDRAKEKLFF.

The chain combines TRBV19 with TRBJ1-4, with TRBD1 matching over 9 bases. The CDR3 length is 15 residues. Germline values: CDR1 LNHDA, CDR2 SQIVND (reference sequence). The J segment lost 8 bases and the V segment lost 4 bases, leaving 8 bases of the junction unmatched. CDR3 sequence: CASSRTGQGGEKLFF. In DNA, the CDR3 is TGTGCCAGTAGTAGGACGGGACAGGGCGGCGAAAAACTGTTTTTT.

The chain recombines TRBV7-9 with TRBJ1-5; a possible D gene is TRBD1 (5 bases). Trimming took 0 bases from V and 8 from J, leaving 8 bases between them. Germline assignment: CDR1 SEHNR and CDR2 FQNEAQ (reference sequence). This CDR3 spans 13 amino acids. CDR3 in DNA: TGTGCCAGCAGCTTAGCAGGGACTGAGCCCCAGCATTTT. Translating it yields CASSLAGTEPQHF.

Details on this clone: Other DNA sequences from this sample encode an identical CDR3 as well. The chain recombines TRBV7-6 with TRBJ2-1, with TRBD2 matching 8 bases. The CDR3 length is 15 residues. The germline V gene has CDR1 SGHVS and CDR2 FNYEAQ. The V gene end was trimmed by 5 bases and the J gene end by 0 bases; junction bases not matched to a gene: 3. CDR3 protein: CASSLSGSSYNEQFF. CDR3 nucleotide sequence: TGTGCCAGCAGCCTCAGCGGGAGCTCCTACAATGAGCAGTTCTTC.

The genes are TRBV2 and TRBJ1-4; 8 nucleotides agree with TRBD1. The CDR3 loop spans 13 amino acids. V was clipped by 9 bases and J by 7 bases; unmatched bases: 7. From germline, CDR1 is SNHLY and CDR2 FYNNEI. The CDR3 loop reads CASRTGPGEKLFF. The CDR3 region has the DNA TGTGCCAGTCGGACAGGGCCGGGTGAAAAACTGTTTTTT.

The CDR3, as DNA: TGTGCCACCAGCAGAGATCTGACACGAGGGCAGCCCCAGCATTTT. As protein: CATSRDLTRGQPQHF. J is TRBJ1-5 and V is TRBV15; D unresolved. V was pared by 0 bases and J by 7 bases, with 13 bases between. Germline-derived CDR1 and CDR2 are LNHNV and YYDKDF (reference sequence). There are 15 residues in the CDR3.

V gene TRBV15 combines with J gene TRBJ2-1; D is possibly TRBD2 (6 bases). With 3 bases removed from V and 3 bases from J, the gap between germline ends came to 12 bases. This CDR3 spans 15 amino acids. CDR1 is LNHNV and CDR2 is YYDKDF in the germline V gene (reference sequence). CDR3 loop: CATSSSGGYYNEQFF. As DNA, the CDR3 is TGTGCCACCAGCAGTAGCGGCGGGTACTACAATGAGCAGTTCTTC.